This paragraph covers one T cell receptor (beta chain) sequence. The data originate from a study of beta chain features in type 1 diabetes. Germline trimming cut 3 bases from V and 2 bases from J; bases unmatched to any gene: 9. Per the germline V gene, CDR1 is MDHEN and CDR2 is SYDVKM. This CDR3 comprises 17 residues. Expressed TCRB transcripts were sequenced after all isolated RNA was converted to cDNA. Sequencing used immunoSEQ multiplex PCR; TCRdb keeps in-frame clones, though not all of them. The data hold tens of thousands of clones, with 51% observed a single time. This receptor was taken from a woman aged 18-29 years in good health. Specimen: Tregs from blood. The J gene is TRBJ2-1, the V gene TRBV28; the match to TRBD1 covers 8 bases. This chain's CDR3 is CASSFPRDRRAYNEQFF. Here the CDR3 DNA reads TGTGCCAGCAGTTTCCCCCGGGACAGGCGAGCCTACAATGAGCAGTTCTTC.